This T cell receptor (beta chain) is from a study of STAT5B mutations in CD4+ large granular lymphocyte leukemia (dated by TCRdb to 2021 to 2024). With regard to the full study: Among the healthy controls, the CDR3 'QG' motif was associated with a particular HLA allele. The TCRbeta repertoires of CD4+ T-cell large granular lymphocyte leukemia patients were compared with the TCRbeta repertoires of healthy blood donors. Flow cytometry on FACSCanto II or FACSVerse confirmed that purified fractions exceeded 95% purity among lymphocytes.

What the work shows at the level of the full study, not this receptor alone: Greater clonality appeared to be present in CD4-sorted patient repertoires than in healthy CD4+ repertoires, and the difference was retained after the putative leukemic clones were removed. The main leukemic clonotypes were found to be private to each patient, although over 20% of the main leukemic clonotypes were detected at low frequency in the non-leukemic repertoires of other patients. TRBV06-family usage was enriched among the top patient clones (8/27) compared with healthy controls (2/35). The data were not HLA-matched, and the higher clonality in CD4+ T-LGLL than in CD8+ T-LGLL could be due to the relatively small sample size.

The healthy control group was made up of roughly 34 blood donors, and the Finnish Red Cross blood service supplied their buffy coats. All TCR-sequenced material derived from peripheral blood: patient blood samples and healthy donor buffy coats. Peripheral blood mononuclear cells were isolated by Ficoll-Hypaque gradient centrifugation. CD4+ cells were magnetically purified from the buffy coats of healthy controls. Genomic DNA was extracted with the Gentra Puregene Cell and Tissue kit and quantified on a Qubit 2.0 fluorometer. From a lookup of the germline V gene, CDR1 and CDR2 are SGHTA and FQGNSA. After removal of 6 bases from V and 6 bases from J, the junction retains 6 bases not matched to a gene. The CDR3 runs 13 residues from the cysteine to the phenylalanine. Of all the DNA, just the CDR3 is kept, 39 bases in frame from base 1. The immunoSEQ assay at survey resolution was used to sequence TCRbeta rearrangements from genomic DNA. The authors processed their data as follows. In the TCR sequencing data, the lowest productive clonotype frequency that could be detected was 2.59 x 10-5. Only productive TCRbeta rearrangements, meaning sequences that were complete and in-frame, were kept for the analyses. Clonality for each sample was calculated as Simpson clonality in the immunoSEQ Analyzer version 3.0. Based on frequency, clones were grouped as very rare, small, medium, large (1-20%) or hyperexpanded (>20%). Generation probabilities were estimated with OLGA 1.2.3, V-gene circos plots were made with VDJtools, specificities were looked up in VDJdb, and CDR3 motifs were identified with GLIPH. This immuneACCESS table, as held by TCRdb, lists in-frame sequences with V and J called but not all clones. Of the missing ones, under half trace to an unresolved V gene in checked studies; the others have no known cause. V and J calls and clone size follow that table, whereas D and trimming were derived from the DNA. For this sample the table gives fewer than 35,000 clones, of which roughly 77% were detected only once. Jointly, the top ten make up about 0.45% of the sample.

Note on this clone: The specificity of this receptor is unknown. Base qualities are not provided; no much larger clone lies one nucleotide away.

The receptor was derived from a human donor in good health. In this chain, TRBV7-2 is recombined with TRBJ2-3, and 7 junction bases match TRBD2. The specimen sequenced was CD4+ T cells from blood buffy coats. The CDR3 protein: CASSTWGGDTQYF. The bases read TGTGCCAGCAGTACCTGGGGAGGGGATACGCAGTATTTT.